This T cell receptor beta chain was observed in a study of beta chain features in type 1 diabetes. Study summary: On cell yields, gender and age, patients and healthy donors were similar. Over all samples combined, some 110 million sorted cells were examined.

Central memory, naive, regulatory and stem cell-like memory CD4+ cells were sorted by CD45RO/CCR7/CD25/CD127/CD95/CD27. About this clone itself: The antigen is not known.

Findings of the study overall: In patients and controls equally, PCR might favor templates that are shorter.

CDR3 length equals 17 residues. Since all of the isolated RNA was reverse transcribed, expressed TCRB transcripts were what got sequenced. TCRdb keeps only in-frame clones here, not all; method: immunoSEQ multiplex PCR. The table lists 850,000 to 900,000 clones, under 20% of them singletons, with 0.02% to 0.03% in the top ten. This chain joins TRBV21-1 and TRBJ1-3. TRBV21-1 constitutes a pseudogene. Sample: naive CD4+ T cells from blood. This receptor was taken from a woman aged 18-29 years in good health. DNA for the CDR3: TGTGCCAGCAGCAAAACGGGACTGCCATTGTGTGGAAACACCATATATTTT. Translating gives CASSKTGLPLCGNTIYF.